The sequence of this T cell receptor beta chain was determined in a study of shared clonotypes between healthy human individuals. On the study more broadly: A couple of female and a few male donors aged 18 to 49 were enrolled.

The germline gives CDR1 MDHEN, CDR2 SYDVKM. The CDR3 has 15 amino acids. The V end lost 2 bases, the J end lost 7 bases, and 15 bases lay between the germline ends. A 200 ng quantity of DNA, approximately 29,000 T cell genomes, went into the sorted-subset replicate PCRs. Measured with immunoSEQ multiplex PCR; TCRdb has only the in-frame clones, and not every one. The sample shows 1,400,000 or so clones, 98% to 99% of them seen only once. The clonotype originates from a man younger than 40 in good health. Sequencing was performed on naive CD4+ T cells sorted from blood. Stated subset: CD45RA+ positively selected. The genes are TRBV28 and TRBJ2-1; D might be TRBD2 (6 bases). CDR3 sequence: CASSLRGYGGNEQFF. CDR3 nucleotide sequence: TGTGCCAGCAGTTTACGGGGTTATGGGGGGAATGAGCAGTTCTTC.